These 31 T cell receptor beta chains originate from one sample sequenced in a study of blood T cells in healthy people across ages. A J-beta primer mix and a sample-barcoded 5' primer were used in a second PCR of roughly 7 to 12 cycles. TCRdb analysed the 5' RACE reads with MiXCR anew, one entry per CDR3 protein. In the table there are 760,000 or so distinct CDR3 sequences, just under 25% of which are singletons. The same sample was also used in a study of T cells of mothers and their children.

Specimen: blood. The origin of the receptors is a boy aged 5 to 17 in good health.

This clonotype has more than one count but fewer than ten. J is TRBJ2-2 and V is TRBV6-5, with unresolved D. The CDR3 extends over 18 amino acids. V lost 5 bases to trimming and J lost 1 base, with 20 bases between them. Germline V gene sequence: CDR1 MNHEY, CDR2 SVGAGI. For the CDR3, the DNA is TGTGCCAGCAGTCACACATCGATACAAGAGGTGAACACCGGGGAGCTGTTTTTT. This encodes CASSHTSIQEVNTGELFF.

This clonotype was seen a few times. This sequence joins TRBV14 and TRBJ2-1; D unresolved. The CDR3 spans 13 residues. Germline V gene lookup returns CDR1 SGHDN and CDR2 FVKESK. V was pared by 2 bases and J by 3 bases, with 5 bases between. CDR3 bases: TGTGCCAGCAGCCAAAATGTCTACAATGAGCAGTTCTTC. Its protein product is CASSQNVYNEQFF.

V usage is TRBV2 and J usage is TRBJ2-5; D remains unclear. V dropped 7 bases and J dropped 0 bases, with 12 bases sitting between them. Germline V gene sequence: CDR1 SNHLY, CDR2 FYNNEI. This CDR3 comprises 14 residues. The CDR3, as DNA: TGTGCCAGCAATATTTTAGGGAACCAAGAGACCCAGTACTTC. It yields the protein CASNILGNQETQYF. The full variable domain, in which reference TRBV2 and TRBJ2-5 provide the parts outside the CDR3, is EPEVTQTPSHQVTQMGQEVILRCVPISNHLYFYWYRQILGQKVEFLVSFYNNEISEKSEIFDDQFSVERPDGSNFTLKIRSTKLEDSAMYFCASNILGNQETQYFGPGTRLLVL.

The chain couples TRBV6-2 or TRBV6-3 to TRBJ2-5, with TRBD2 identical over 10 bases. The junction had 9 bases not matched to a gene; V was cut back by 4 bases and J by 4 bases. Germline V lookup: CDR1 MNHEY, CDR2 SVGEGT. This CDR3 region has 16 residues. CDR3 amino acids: CASSSIRASGGETQYF. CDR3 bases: TGTGCCAGCAGTTCCATCAGAGCTAGCGGGGGAGAGACCCAGTACTTC.

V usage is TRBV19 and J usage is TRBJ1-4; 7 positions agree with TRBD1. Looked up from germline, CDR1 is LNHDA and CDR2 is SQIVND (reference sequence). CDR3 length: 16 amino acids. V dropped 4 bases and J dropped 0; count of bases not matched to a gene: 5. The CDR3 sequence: CASSRGQTTTNEKLFF. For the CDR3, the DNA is TGTGCCAGTAGTAGGGGACAGACCACAACTAATGAAAAACTGTTTTTT.

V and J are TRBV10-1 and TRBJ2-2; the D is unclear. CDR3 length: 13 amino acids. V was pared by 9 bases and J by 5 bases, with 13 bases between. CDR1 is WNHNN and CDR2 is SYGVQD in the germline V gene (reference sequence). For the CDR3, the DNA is TGCGCCAGTAGTATGGTTGGGACCGGGGAGCTGTTTTTT. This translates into CASSMVGTGELFF.

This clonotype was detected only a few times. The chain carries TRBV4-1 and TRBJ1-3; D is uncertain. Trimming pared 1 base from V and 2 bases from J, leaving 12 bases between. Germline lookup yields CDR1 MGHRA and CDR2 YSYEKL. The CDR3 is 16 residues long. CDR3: CASSQGNWRPGNTIYF. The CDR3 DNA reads TGCGCCAGCAGCCAAGGAAACTGGAGGCCTGGAAACACCATATATTTT.

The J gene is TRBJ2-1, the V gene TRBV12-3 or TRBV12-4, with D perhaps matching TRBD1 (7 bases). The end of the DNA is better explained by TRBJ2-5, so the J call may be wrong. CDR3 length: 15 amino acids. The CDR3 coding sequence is TGTGCCAGCAGTTTCCTTCAGGGGGAGGCAGAGACCCAGTACTTC. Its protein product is CASSFLQGEAETQYF.

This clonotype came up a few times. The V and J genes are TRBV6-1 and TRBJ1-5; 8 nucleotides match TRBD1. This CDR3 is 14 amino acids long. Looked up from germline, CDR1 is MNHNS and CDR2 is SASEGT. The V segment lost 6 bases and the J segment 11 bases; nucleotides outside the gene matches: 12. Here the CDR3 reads CASRENRGALSQHF. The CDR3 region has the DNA TGTGCCAGCAGGGAGAACAGGGGGGCCCTCTCCCAGCATTTT.

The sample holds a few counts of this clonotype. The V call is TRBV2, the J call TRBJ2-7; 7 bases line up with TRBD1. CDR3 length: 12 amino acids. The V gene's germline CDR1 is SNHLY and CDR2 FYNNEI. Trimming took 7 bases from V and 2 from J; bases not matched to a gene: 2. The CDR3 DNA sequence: TGTGCCAGCATGGGACAGCCCTACGAGCAGTACTTC. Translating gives CASMGQPYEQYF.

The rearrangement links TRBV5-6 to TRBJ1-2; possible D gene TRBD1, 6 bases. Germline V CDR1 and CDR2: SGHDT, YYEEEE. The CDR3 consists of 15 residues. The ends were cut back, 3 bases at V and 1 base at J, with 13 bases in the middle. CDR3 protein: CASSSRQVYNYGYTF. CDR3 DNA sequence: TGTGCCAGCAGCTCGCGACAGGTGTATAACTATGGCTACACCTTC.

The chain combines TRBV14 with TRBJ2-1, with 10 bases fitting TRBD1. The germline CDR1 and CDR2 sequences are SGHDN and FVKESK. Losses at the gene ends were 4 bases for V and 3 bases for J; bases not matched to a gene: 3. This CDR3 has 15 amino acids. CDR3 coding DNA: TGTGCCAGCAGCCGGTGGACAGGGGGCTACAATGAGCAGTTCTTC. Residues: CASSRWTGGYNEQFF.

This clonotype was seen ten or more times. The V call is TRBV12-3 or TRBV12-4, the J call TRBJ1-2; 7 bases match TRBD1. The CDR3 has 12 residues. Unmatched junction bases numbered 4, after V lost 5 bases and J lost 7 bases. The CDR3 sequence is CASSLDRAGYTF. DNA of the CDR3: TGTGCCAGCAGTCTCGACAGGGCTGGCTACACCTTC.

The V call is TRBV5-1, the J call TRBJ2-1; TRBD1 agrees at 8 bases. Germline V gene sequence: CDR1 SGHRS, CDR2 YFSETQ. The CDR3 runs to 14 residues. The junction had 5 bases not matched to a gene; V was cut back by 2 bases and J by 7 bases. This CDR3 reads CASSFGQGANEQFF. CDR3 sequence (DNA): TGCGCCAGCAGCTTCGGGCAGGGGGCTAATGAGCAGTTCTTC. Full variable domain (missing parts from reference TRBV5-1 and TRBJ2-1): KAGVTQTPRYLIKTRGQQVTLSCSPISGHRSVSWYQQTPGQGLQFLFEYFSETQRNKGNFPGRFSGRQFSNSRSEMNVSTLELGDSALYLCASSFGQGANEQFFGPGTRLTVL.

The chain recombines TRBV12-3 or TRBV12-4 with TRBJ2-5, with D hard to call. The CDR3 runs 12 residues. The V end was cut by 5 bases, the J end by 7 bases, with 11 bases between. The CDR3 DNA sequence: TGTGCCAGCAGTCCAAAGCCCGGGACCCAGTACTTC. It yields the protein CASSPKPGTQYF.

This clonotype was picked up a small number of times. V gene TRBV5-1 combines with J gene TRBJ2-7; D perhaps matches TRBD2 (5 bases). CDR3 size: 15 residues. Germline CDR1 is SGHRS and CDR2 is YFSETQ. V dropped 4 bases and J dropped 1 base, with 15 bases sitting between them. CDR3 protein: CASSGGLGSSYEQYF. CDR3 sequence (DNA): TGCGCCAGCAGCGGAGGACTGGGGAGTTCCTACGAGCAGTACTTC.

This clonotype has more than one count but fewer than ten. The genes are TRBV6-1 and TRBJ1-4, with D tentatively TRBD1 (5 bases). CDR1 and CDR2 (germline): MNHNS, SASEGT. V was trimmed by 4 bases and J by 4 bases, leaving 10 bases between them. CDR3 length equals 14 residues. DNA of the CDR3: TGTGCCAGCAGTGGTCTTGGGGGTAATGAAAAACTGTTTTTT. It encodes CASSGLGGNEKLFF.

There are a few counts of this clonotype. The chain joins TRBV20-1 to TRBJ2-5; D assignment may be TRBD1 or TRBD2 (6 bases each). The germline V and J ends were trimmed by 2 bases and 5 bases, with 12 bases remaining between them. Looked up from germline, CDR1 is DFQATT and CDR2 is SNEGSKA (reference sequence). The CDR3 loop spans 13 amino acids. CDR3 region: CSARSGGGETQYF. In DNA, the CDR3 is TGCAGTGCTAGATCCGGGGGCGGTGAGACCCAGTACTTC.

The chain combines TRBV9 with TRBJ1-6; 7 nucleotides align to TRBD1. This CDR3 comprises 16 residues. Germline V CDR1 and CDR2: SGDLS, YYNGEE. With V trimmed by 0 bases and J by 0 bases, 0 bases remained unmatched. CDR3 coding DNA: TGTGCCAGCAGCGTAGGGGACAGCTCCTATAATTCACCCCTCCACTTT. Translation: CASSVGDSSYNSPLHF.

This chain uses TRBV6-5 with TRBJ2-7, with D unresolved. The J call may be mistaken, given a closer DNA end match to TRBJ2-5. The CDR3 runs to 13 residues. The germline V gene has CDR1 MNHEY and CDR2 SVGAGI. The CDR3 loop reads CASSYLNQETQYF. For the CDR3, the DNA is TGTGCCAGCAGTTACTTGAACCAAGAGACCCAGTACTTC.

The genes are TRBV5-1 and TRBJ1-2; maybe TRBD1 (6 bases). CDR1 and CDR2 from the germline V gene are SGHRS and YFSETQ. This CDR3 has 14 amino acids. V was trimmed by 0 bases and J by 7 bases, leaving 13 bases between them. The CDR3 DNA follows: TGCGCCAGCAGCTTGGAAGACAACAGGGCTGGCTACACCTTC. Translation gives CASSLEDNRAGYTF.

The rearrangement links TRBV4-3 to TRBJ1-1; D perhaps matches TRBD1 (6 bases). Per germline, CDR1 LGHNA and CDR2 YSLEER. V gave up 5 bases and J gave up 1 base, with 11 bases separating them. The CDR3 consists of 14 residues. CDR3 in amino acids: CASSARGTNTEAFF. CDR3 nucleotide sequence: TGCGCCAGCAGCGCCAGGGGAACGAACACTGAAGCTTTCTTT.

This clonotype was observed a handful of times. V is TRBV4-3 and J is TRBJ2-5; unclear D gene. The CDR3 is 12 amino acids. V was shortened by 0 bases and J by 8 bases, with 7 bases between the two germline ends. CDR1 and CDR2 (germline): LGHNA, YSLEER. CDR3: CASSQDRRTQYF. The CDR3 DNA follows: TGCGCCAGCAGCCAAGATAGGAGAACCCAGTACTTC.

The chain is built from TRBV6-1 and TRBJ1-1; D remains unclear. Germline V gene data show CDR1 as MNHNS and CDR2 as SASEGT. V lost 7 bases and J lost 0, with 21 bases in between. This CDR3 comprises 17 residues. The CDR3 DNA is TGTGCCAGCAATCCGCTCCCAAGACAACAGCTGAACACTGAAGCTTTCTTT. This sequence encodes CASNPLPRQQLNTEAFF.

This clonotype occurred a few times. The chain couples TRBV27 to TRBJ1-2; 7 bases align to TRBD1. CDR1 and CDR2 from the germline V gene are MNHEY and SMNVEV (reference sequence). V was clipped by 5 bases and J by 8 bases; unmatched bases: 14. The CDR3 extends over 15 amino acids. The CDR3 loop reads CASSIFRDSLRGYTF. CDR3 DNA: TGTGCCAGCAGTATCTTCCGGGACAGCCTTCGGGGCTACACCTTC.

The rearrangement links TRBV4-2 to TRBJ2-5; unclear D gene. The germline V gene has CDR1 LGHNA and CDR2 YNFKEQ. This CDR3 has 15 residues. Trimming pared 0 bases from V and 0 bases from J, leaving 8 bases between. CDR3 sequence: CASSQEVGYQETQYF. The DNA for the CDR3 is TGTGCCAGCAGCCAAGAGGTCGGATACCAAGAGACCCAGTACTTC.

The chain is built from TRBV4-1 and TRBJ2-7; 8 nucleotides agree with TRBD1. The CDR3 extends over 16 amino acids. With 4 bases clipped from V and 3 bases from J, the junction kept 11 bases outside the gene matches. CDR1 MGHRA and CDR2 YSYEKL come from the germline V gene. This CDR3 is CASSLNPGQARYEQYF. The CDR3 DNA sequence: TGCGCCAGCAGCCTAAATCCGGGACAGGCCCGCTACGAGCAGTACTTC.

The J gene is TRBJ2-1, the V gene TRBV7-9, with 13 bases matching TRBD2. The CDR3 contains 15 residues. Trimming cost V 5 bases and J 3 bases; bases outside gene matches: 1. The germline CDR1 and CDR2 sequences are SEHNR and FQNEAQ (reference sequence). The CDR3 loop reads CASSGLAGDYNEQFF. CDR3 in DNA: TGTGCCAGCAGCGGACTAGCGGGAGACTACAATGAGCAGTTCTTC.

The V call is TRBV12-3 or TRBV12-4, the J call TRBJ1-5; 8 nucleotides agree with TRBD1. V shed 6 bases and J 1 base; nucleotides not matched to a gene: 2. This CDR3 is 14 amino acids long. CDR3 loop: CASRWTGSNQPQHF. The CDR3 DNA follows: TGTGCCAGCAGATGGACAGGGAGCAATCAGCCCCAGCATTTT.

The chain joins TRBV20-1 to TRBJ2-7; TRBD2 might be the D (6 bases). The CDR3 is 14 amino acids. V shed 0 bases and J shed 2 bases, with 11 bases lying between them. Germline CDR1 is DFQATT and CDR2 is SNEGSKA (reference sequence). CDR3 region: CSARDWGEPYEQYF. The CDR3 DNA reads TGCAGTGCTAGAGATTGGGGGGAACCCTACGAGCAGTACTTC.

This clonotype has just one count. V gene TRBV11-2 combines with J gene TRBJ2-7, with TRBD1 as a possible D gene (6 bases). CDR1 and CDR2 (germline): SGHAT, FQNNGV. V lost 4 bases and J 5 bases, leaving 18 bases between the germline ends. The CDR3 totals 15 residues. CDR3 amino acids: CASSSPKIWGHEQYF. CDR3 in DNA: TGTGCCAGCAGCTCGCCCAAGATCTGGGGGCACGAGCAGTACTTC.